This is a list of T cell receptor beta chains from one sample in a study of cytomegalovirus exposure and HLA in healthy donors. Generated by immunoSEQ multiplex PCR, the TCRdb table keeps only in-frame clones and is missing some. Of some 140,000 clones listed, about four fifths are singletons. The sequenced material came from PBMCs. The receptor source for this set is a male donor in good health and CMV-seronegative. Both conserved end residues are part of each CDR3. Fields, in order: CDR3 protein, CDR3 DNA, J gene, V gene, clone size, D gene. A D gene is named only where the DNA matches it firmly. Clone size is shown for a subset of rows, as once, few, many or a class of expanded clone.

CASSERAGKETQYF TGTGCCAGCAGTGAGAGGGCCGGAAAAGAGACCCAGTACTTC TRBJ2-5 TRBV2 once NA
CASSPNLGTPTQETQYF TGTGCCAGCAGTCCCAATCTGGGGACACCCACCCAAGAGACCCAGTACTTC TRBJ2-5 TRBV27 few NA
CASSDRLAGGSYEQYF TGCGCCAGCAGTGACCGACTAGCGGGGGGATCCTACGAGCAGTACTTC TRBJ2-7 TRBV10-2 NA TRBD2
CASSDGPRRGETQYF TGTGCCAGCAGCGACGGACCTAGACGGGGAGAGACCCAGTACTTC TRBJ2-5 TRBV9 NA NA
CASSYSTGTSYEQYF TGTGCCAGCAGTTACTCGACCGGGACTAGCTACGAGCAGTACTTC TRBJ2-7 TRBV6-5 NA TRBD2
CASSLSTDTQYF TGTGCCAGCAGCCTCTCCACAGATACGCAGTATTTT TRBJ2-3 TRBV5-6 NA NA
CASSTTGEQFF TGTGCCAGCAGCACGACAGGGGAGCAGTTCTTC TRBJ2-1 TRBV7-9 NA TRBD1
CASSLGQVDEQYF TGTGCTAGCAGCTTAGGACAGGTTGACGAGCAGTACTTC TRBJ2-7 TRBV7-7 few TRBD1
CASSFGGQPQHF TGTGCCAGCAGCTTCGGGGGGCAGCCCCAGCATTTT TRBJ1-5 TRBV7-2 NA NA
CASSPDRIEAFF TGTGCCAGCAGTCCCGACAGAATTGAAGCTTTCTTT TRBJ1-1 TRBV7-6 NA NA
CATSRDRGTSGGADTQYF TGTGCCACCAGCAGAGACAGGGGGACTAGCGGGGGGGCCGATACGCAGTATTTT TRBJ2-3 TRBV15 NA TRBD2
CATSRENRVNEKLFF TGTGCCACCAGCAGAGAGAACAGGGTTAATGAAAAACTGTTTTTT TRBJ1-4 TRBV15 NA NA
CASSPGGSTDTQYF TGTGCCAGCAGTCCGGGTGGAAGCACAGATACGCAGTATTTT TRBJ2-3 TRBV6-1 NA NA
CASSLGQGASGANVLTF TGTGCCAGCAGCTTAGGACAGGGGGCCTCTGGGGCCAACGTCCTGACTTTC TRBJ2-6 TRBV11-2 NA TRBD1
CAWSEGVGSNQPQHF TGTGCCTGGAGTGAGGGGGTGGGGAGCAATCAGCCCCAGCATTTT TRBJ1-5 TRBV30 NA NA
CASNTNRGGGELFF TGTGCCAGTAACACAAACAGGGGTGGCGGGGAGCTGTTTTTT TRBJ2-2 TRBV19 NA TRBD1
CASSQLRDRGPQETQYF TGTGCCAGCAGTCAACTTCGGGACAGGGGACCCCAAGAGACCCAGTACTTC TRBJ2-5 TRBV27 NA TRBD1
CAGSGGQGRTGANVLTF TGTGCCGGTTCGGGGGGACAGGGTCGGACGGGGGCCAACGTCCTGACTTTC TRBJ2-6 TRBV7-6 NA TRBD1
CASSLGSVIAYEQYF TGTGCCAGCAGCTTAGGAAGCGTAATCGCCTACGAGCAGTACTTC TRBJ2-7 TRBV11-3 NA NA
CASSSRTSGETQYF TGTGCCAGCAGCTCCCGGACTAGTGGTGAGACCCAGTACTTC TRBJ2-5 TRBV7-9 NA TRBD2
CASNHRPGDRETQYF TGCGCCAGCAACCACCGCCCAGGGGATCGAGAGACCCAGTACTTC TRBJ2-5 TRBV5-1 NA NA
CAIRPGGMYNSPLHF TGTGCCATCCGGCCGGGGGGGATGTATAATTCACCCCTCCACTTT TRBJ1-6 TRBV6-1 few NA
CASRSTSTNEQFF TGTGCCAGCAGGAGTACTAGCACGAATGAGCAGTTCTTC TRBJ2-1 TRBV25-1 NA NA
CASSFGQGRGLAGETQYF TGTGCCAGCAGCTTTGGACAGGGTAGAGGACTAGCGGGGGAGACCCAGTACTTC TRBJ2-5 TRBV2 NA TRBD2
CASSPLDTTGELFF TGTGCCAGCTCACCACTGGACACTACCGGGGAGCTGTTTTTT TRBJ2-2 TRBV18 NA NA
CASSQQRQTSAGFEQFF TGCGCCAGCAGCCAACAACGCCAGACTAGCGCGGGGTTTGAGCAGTTCTTC TRBJ2-1 TRBV4-3 NA TRBD2
CSVERTAGANVLTF TGCAGCGTTGAAAGAACAGCTGGGGCCAACGTCCTGACTTTC TRBJ2-6 TRBV29-1 few NA
CASSLRTENTDTQYF TGTGCCAGCAGCCTCAGGACAGAAAACACAGATACGCAGTATTTT TRBJ2-3 TRBV14 NA NA
CASSSGVYEQYF TGTGCCAGTTCTAGCGGGGTATACGAGCAGTACTTC TRBJ2-7 TRBV7-9 once TRBD2
CASSPGTGGETQYF TGTGCCAGCAGCCCGGGGACAGGGGGGGAGACCCAGTACTTC TRBJ2-5 TRBV7-2 NA TRBD1
CAWRSGEGLFF TGTGCCTGGAGATCAGGGGAGGGCCTGTTTTTT TRBJ1-4 TRBV30 NA NA
CASSFAGGTDTQYF TGTGCCAGCAGCTTCGCGGGGGGCACAGATACGCAGTATTTT TRBJ2-3 TRBV7-9 NA TRBD2
CSSSLTGRFGYTF TGTTCCAGCAGCTTAACAGGGAGATTTGGCTACACCTTC TRBJ1-2 TRBV7-9 NA NA
CASSGQGHGYEQYF TGTGCCAGCAGTGGCCAGGGGCACGGATACGAGCAGTACTTC TRBJ2-7 TRBV2 NA NA
CAISGQGARYEQYF TGTGCCATCAGTGGACAGGGGGCGCGGTACGAGCAGTACTTC TRBJ2-7 TRBV10-3 NA TRBD1
CASSLEERGAVDTQYF TGCGCCAGCAGCTTGGAAGAGCGGGGGGCGGTAGATACGCAGTATTTT TRBJ2-3 TRBV5-1 NA TRBD2
CASSLGQSSYNEQFF TGTGCCAGCAGCTTGGGTCAGTCCTCCTACAATGAGCAGTTCTTC TRBJ2-1 TRBV5-4 NA NA
CAISGTGGLANYGYTF TGTGCCATCAGCGGGACAGGGGGGTTAGCTAACTATGGCTACACCTTC TRBJ1-2 TRBV10-3 NA TRBD1
CASSNRARDTGELFF TGTGCCAGTTCGAACAGGGCCCGTGACACCGGGGAGCTGTTTTTT TRBJ2-2 TRBV6-5 NA NA
CASSYNEQFF TGTGCCAGCAGCTATAATGAGCAGTTCTTC TRBJ2-1 TRBV6-6 NA NA
CASSLEGAGSNEQFF TGTGCCAGCAGCCTAGAGGGGGCGGGGTCCAATGAGCAGTTCTTC TRBJ2-1 TRBV9 once NA
CASSLYRGSDTQYF TGCGCCAGCAGCTTGTACAGGGGGTCAGATACGCAGTATTTT TRBJ2-3 TRBV5-1 NA TRBD1
CASSQNTEAFF TGTGCCAGCAGTCAGAACACTGAAGCTTTCTTT TRBJ1-1 TRBV2 few NA
CASSVVAGAPNEQFF TGTGCCAGCAGCGTAGTTGCGGGGGCCCCTAATGAGCAGTTCTTC TRBJ2-1 TRBV9 NA NA
CSVARGGGADGYTF TGCAGCGTTGCCCGGGGTGGAGGGGCGGATGGCTACACCTTC TRBJ1-2 TRBV29-1 NA NA
CASSSEERQFF TGTGCCAGCAGCTCGGAGGAGAGGCAGTTCTTC TRBJ2-1 TRBV6-5 NA NA
CASSLDLAGSGELFF TGCGCCAGCAGCTTGGATCTAGCGGGGAGCGGGGAGCTGTTTTTT TRBJ2-2 TRBV5-1 NA TRBD2
CSVSSGGAYNEQFF TGCAGCGTAAGTAGCGGGGGGGCGTACAATGAGCAGTTCTTC TRBJ2-1 TRBV29-1 NA TRBD2
CASKVAGTWDNQPQHF TGTGCCAGCAAGGTTGCAGGGACTTGGGACAATCAGCCCCAGCATTTT TRBJ1-5 TRBV2 NA NA
CAISDHGAEGQRTDTQYF TGTGCCATCAGTGATCATGGGGCTGAGGGACAGAGAACAGATACGCAGTATTTT TRBJ2-3 TRBV10-3 NA TRBD1
CASSPPGQGGEKLFF TGTGCCAGCTCACCACCGGGACAGGGTGGTGAAAAACTGTTTTTT TRBJ1-4 TRBV18 NA TRBD1
CASSQDTGSNYGYTF TGCGCCAGCAGCCAAGATACAGGGTCTAACTATGGCTACACCTTC TRBJ1-2 TRBV4-3 NA NA